The next 22 T cell receptor beta chains were all read from a single sample in a study of T cells in tuberculosis. Cells were sorted from thawed PBMC rested overnight and stained with GMM-loaded CD1B tetramer, viability dye and anti-CD3. C32 glucose monomycolate from Rhodococcus equi was loaded onto the CD1B tetramers. TCRdb's copy holds only in-frame clones and misses some; the assay was immunoSEQ multiplex PCR. The sample has approximately 59,000 clones; approximately 81% are singletons. The sequencing input was CD1b-GMM tetramer-negative cells sorted from PBMCs. Source of these receptors: an adult woman with latent tuberculosis.

The rearrangement uses TRBV11-2 and TRBJ1-2, with a tentative D call TRBD1 (5 bases). Deletions cut 5 bases from V and 5 bases from J, with 12 bases between. The CDR3 runs to 13 residues. CDR1 is SGHAT, CDR2 FQNNGV, per germline. Here the CDR3 reads CASSPSGAYGYTF. CDR3 nucleotides: TGTGCCAGCAGCCCAAGCGGGGCTTATGGCTACACCTTC.

This clone was found a few times. This chain connects TRBV4-1 to TRBJ2-5; D possibly corresponds to TRBD2 (5 bases). V dropped 0 bases and J dropped 7 bases, with 18 bases sitting between them. Germline V gene data show CDR1 as MGHRA and CDR2 as YSYEKL. The length of the CDR3 is 16 residues. CDR3 region: CASSQDRSRLGGTQYF. The CDR3 DNA is TGCGCCAGCAGCCAAGATCGCTCCAGGCTCGGAGGGACCCAGTACTTC.

This chain joins TRBV5-1 and TRBJ1-1; 7 bases are shared with TRBD1. The length of the CDR3 is 18 residues. In germline, CDR1 is SGHRS, CDR2 YFSETQ. With V trimmed by 4 bases and J by 2 bases, 17 bases remained unmatched. The CDR3 bases are TGCGCCAGCAGCAACCATCTTTGGACAGGTACGCCCAACACTGAAGCTTTCTTT. Translation: CASSNHLWTGTPNTEAFF.

The chain combines TRBV29-1 with TRBJ1-4; TRBD1 matches 10 bases. V lost 8 bases to trimming and J lost 7 bases; unmatched junction nucleotides: 7. The CDR3 covers 13 residues. Germline CDR1 SQVTM, CDR2 ANQGSEA. The CDR3 loop reads CSTTGGGSEKLFF. The CDR3 nucleotides read TGCAGCACGACAGGGGGCGGTAGTGAAAAACTGTTTTTT.

This chain links TRBV5-4 with TRBJ2-1, with TRBD1 as a possible D gene (5 bases). CDR1 is SGHNT and CDR2 is YYREEE in the germline V gene (reference sequence). The germline V and J ends were trimmed by 4 bases and 9 bases, with 17 bases remaining between them. This CDR3 region has 14 residues. The CDR3 reads CASSTQGIGGEQFF. Here the CDR3 DNA reads TGTGCCAGCAGCACCCAGGGAATAGGTGGTGAGCAGTTCTTC. Supplemented by reference TRBV5-4 and TRBJ2-1, the full variable domain reads ETGVTQSPTHLIKTRGQQVTLRCSSQSGHNTVSWYQQALGQGPQFIFQYYREEENGRGNFPPRFSGLQFPNYSSELNVNALELDDSALYLCASSTQGIGGEQFFGPGTRLTVL.

The chain uses TRBV7-9 and TRBJ2-3, with 12 bases aligning to TRBD2. The CDR3 length is 16 residues. V lost 4 bases to trimming and J lost 0 bases; unmatched junction nucleotides: 2. The germline CDR1 and CDR2 sequences are SEHNR and FQNEAQ (reference sequence). In nucleotides, the CDR3 is TGTGCCAGCAGCTCGACTAGCGGGAGCAGCACAGATACGCAGTATTTT. Translated: CASSSTSGSSTDTQYF.

V gene TRBV28 combines with J gene TRBJ1-2; TRBD1 might be the D (6 bases). Germline V lookup: CDR1 MDHEN, CDR2 SYDVKM. The V end lost 2 bases, the J end lost 7 bases, and 8 bases lay between the germline ends. This CDR3 has 12 residues. The CDR3 region has the DNA TGTGCCAGCAGTTTAGTAGGGGGTGGCTACACCTTC. This sequence encodes CASSLVGGGYTF.

The rearrangement joins TRBV6-1 to TRBJ1-1, with D perhaps TRBD1 (5 bases). The CDR3 contains 15 residues. V lost 1 base to trimming and J lost 1 base, with 10 bases between them. The germline CDR1 and CDR2 sequences are MNHNS and SASEGT. In DNA form, the CDR3 reads TGTGCCAGCAGTGAAGATGGTGGACAGAACACTGAAGCTTTCTTT. The encoded protein is CASSEDGGQNTEAFF.

A few counts support this clone. V and J are TRBV30 and TRBJ1-3; tentative D call: TRBD1 (6 bases). Trimming removed 3 bases at V and 4 bases at J, with 22 bases between. CDR3 length: 17 amino acids. CDR1 and CDR2 (germline): GTSNPN, SVGIG (reference sequence). The CDR3 spells CAWSRSLGGAGGNTIYF. The CDR3 bases are TGTGCCTGGAGCCGTAGTCTCGGGGGGGCAGGCGGAAACACCATATATTTT. Full variable domain (outside the CDR3, taken from reference TRBV30 and TRBJ1-3): SQTIHQWPATLVQPVGSPLSLECTVEGTSNPNLYWYRQAAGRGLQLLFYSVGIGQISSEVPQNLSASRPQDRQFILSSKKLLLSDSGFYLCAWSRSLGGAGGNTIYFGEGSWLTVV.

The chain joins TRBV6-6 to TRBJ2-4; TRBD2 agrees at 12 bases. With 10 bases clipped from V and 1 base from J, the junction kept 8 bases outside the gene matches. The CDR3 covers 16 residues. Germline V lookup: CDR1 MNHNY, CDR2 SVGAGI (reference sequence). Here the CDR3 reads CATLAGGLKAKNIQYF. The CDR3 DNA reads as TGTGCCACCCTAGCGGGAGGGCTTAAGGCCAAAAACATTCAGTACTTC.

This clone was observed a few times. The chain couples TRBV7-9 to TRBJ2-7; 10 bases map to TRBD1. The CDR3 totals 16 residues. Germline loops: CDR1 SEHNR, CDR2 FQNEAQ (reference sequence). The junction had 9 bases not matched to a gene; V was cut back by 4 bases and J by 3 bases. The DNA of the CDR3 is TGTGCCAGCAGCTCAGCCGGGACAGGGGATTACTACGAGCAGTACTTC. Translation gives CASSSAGTGDYYEQYF.

The chain links TRBV7-9 to TRBJ2-2, with no clear D. V lost 5 bases and J lost 0, with 10 bases in between. The CDR3 is 15 residues long. Germline loops: CDR1 SEHNR, CDR2 FQNEAQ (reference sequence). This CDR3 reads CASSRYSPNTGELFF. The CDR3 region has the DNA TGTGCCAGCAGCCGTTACAGTCCGAACACCGGGGAGCTGTTTTTT.

This clone came up a few times. This sequence joins TRBV4-3 and TRBJ1-4; 10 bases agree with TRBD1. CDR1 and CDR2 (germline): LGHNA, YSLEER. Trimming at V came to 4 bases and at J to 5 bases, leaving 1 base not matched to a gene. The CDR3 length is 14 residues. CDR3 loop: CASSLGQGNEKLFF. In DNA form, the CDR3 reads TGCGCCAGCAGCCTGGGACAGGGGAATGAAAAACTGTTTTTT.

The chain carries TRBV28 and TRBJ1-3; maybe TRBD1 (5 bases). The CDR3 totals 14 residues. Trimming stripped 3 bases from V and 3 bases from J, with 9 bases between. Germline V CDR1 and CDR2: MDHEN, SYDVKM. The CDR3 coding sequence is TGTGCCAGCAGTTTGGGGCTAGGTGGAAACACCATATATTTT. Amino acids: CASSLGLGGNTIYF.

The rearrangement uses TRBV28 and TRBJ1-2; a possible D gene is TRBD1 (5 bases). The CDR3 loop spans 12 amino acids. The germline V and J ends were trimmed by 7 bases and 6 bases, with 12 bases remaining between them. Germline V gene sequence: CDR1 MDHEN, CDR2 SYDVKM. The CDR3 DNA reads as TGTGCCAGCACCCCCCTAGGGGATGGCTACACCTTC. This translates into CASTPLGDGYTF.

This clone came up a few times. The chain employs TRBV19 and TRBJ2-3; no reliable D call. V dropped 4 bases and J dropped 2 bases, with 7 bases sitting between them. Per the germline V gene, CDR1 is LNHDA and CDR2 is SQIVND (reference sequence). The CDR3 contains 13 residues. The CDR3 loop reads CASSTVITDTQYF. CDR3 nucleotide sequence: TGTGCCAGTAGTACCGTAATCACAGATACGCAGTATTTT.

The chain combines TRBV28 with TRBJ2-7, with 7 bases aligning to TRBD2. Germline V gives CDR1 MDHEN, CDR2 SYDVKM. The trim removed 3 bases at V and 7 bases at J, leaving 21 bases unmatched. This CDR3 is built from 18 residues. The CDR3 sequence: CASSFSALNLGGLEEQYF. The CDR3 DNA is TGTGCCAGCAGTTTTTCCGCCCTAAACTTGGGAGGGCTAGAAGAGCAGTACTTC.

The chain recombines TRBV10-3 with TRBJ2-1; TRBD2 aligns across 11 bases. The CDR3 runs to 15 residues. CDR1 is ENHRY and CDR2 is SYGVKD in the germline V gene. After removal of 5 bases from V and 7 bases from J, the junction contained 7 bases not matched to a gene. CDR3 loop: CAISNSGRASNEQFF. The DNA of the CDR3 is TGTGCCATCAGTAATAGCGGGAGGGCCTCAAATGAGCAGTTCTTC.

V is TRBV7-2 and J is TRBJ2-2, with 7 positions matching TRBD2. The CDR3 is made up of 15 amino acids. V was clipped by 5 bases and J by 6 bases; unmatched bases: 9. Germline-derived CDR1 and CDR2 are SGHTA and FQGNSA. For the CDR3, the DNA is TGTGCCAGCAGCCCTGGCGGGGGTGTGGCCGGGGAGCTGTTTTTT. Amino acid sequence: CASSPGGGVAGELFF.

This clone has more than one count but fewer than ten. This chain uses TRBV5-4 with TRBJ2-7, with 9 bases aligning to TRBD2. Germline assignment: CDR1 SGHNT and CDR2 YYREEE (reference sequence). V was clipped by 2 bases and J by 6 bases; unmatched bases: 9. CDR3 length: 15 amino acids. CDR3 loop: CASSFLAGASGEQYF. The CDR3, as DNA: TGTGCCAGCAGCTTCTTAGCGGGAGCCTCTGGCGAGCAGTACTTC.

The CDR3 spells CASSYRGSNEKLFF. In DNA, the CDR3 is TGTGCCAGTAGTTACAGGGGATCTAATGAAAAACTGTTTTTT. The chain uses TRBV19 and TRBJ1-4; 7 bases are a match to TRBD1. This CDR3 has 14 amino acids. CDR1 and CDR2 (germline): LNHDA, SQIVND (reference sequence). The V and J ends lost 5 bases and 3 bases, in that order; junction bases with no gene match: 3.

V usage is TRBV19 and J usage is TRBJ1-1; D is possibly TRBD1 (5 bases). The CDR3 consists of 14 residues. V was pared by 6 bases and J by 1 base, with 12 bases between. Germline values: CDR1 LNHDA, CDR2 SQIVND (reference sequence). The CDR3 here is CASRGGDGNTEAFF. The CDR3 coding sequence is TGTGCCAGTAGGGGGGGGGACGGGAACACTGAAGCTTTCTTT.